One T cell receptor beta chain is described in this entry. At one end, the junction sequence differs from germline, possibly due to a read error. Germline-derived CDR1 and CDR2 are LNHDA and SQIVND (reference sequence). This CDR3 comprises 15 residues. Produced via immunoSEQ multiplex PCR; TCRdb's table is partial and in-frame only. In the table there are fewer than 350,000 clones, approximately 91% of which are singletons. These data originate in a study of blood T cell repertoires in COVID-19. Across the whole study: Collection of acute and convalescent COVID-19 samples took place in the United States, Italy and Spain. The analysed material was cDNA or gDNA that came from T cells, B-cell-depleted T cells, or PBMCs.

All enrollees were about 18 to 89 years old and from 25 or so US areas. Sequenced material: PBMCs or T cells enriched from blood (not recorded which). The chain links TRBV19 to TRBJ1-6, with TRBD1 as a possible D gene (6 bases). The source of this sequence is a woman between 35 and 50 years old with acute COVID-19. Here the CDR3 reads CASNIQGFSNSPLHF. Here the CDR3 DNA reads TGTGCCAGTAATATACAGGGTTTCAGTAATTCACCCCTCCACTTT.